The 25 T cell receptor beta chains reported below all come from one sample, sequenced in a study of CD8 T cells in Susac syndrome. cDNA came from about 0.5 to 1 ug RNA primed by random hexamers. TCRdb called the immunoSEQ multiplex PCR reads again in MiXCR, with one record for every CDR3 protein. The sample consists of about 180,000 distinct CDR3 sequences, approximately 96% of them appearing once. Sequences were obtained from CD4+ T cells from PBMCs. All receptors come from a human donor with multiple sclerosis.

V gene TRBV3-1 combines with J gene TRBJ2-1; D could derive from TRBD1 or TRBD2 (5 bases each). The V end lost 3 bases, the J end lost 3 bases, and 6 bases lay between the germline ends. Germline V gene lookup returns CDR1 LGHDT and CDR2 YNNKEL (reference sequence). This CDR3 has 13 residues. CDR3 DNA: TGTGCCAGCAGCCAGGGGGTCTACAATGAGCAGTTCTTC. This gives the protein CASSQGVYNEQFF.

This clonotype came up once. The gene calls are TRBV5-1 and TRBJ2-3, with unresolved D. The germline V gene has CDR1 SGHRS and CDR2 YFSETQ. Between the trimmed V and J ends, which lost 3 bases and 0 bases, there was a span of 8 bases. The CDR3 sequence is 14 residues long. The CDR3 nucleotides are TGCGCCAGCAGCTCGGACCTAAGCACAGATACGCAGTATTTT. Protein sequence: CASSSDLSTDTQYF.

This chain links TRBV28 with TRBJ2-1, with a possible D match to TRBD2 (6 bases). V was trimmed by 5 bases and J by 7 bases, leaving 9 bases between them. CDR1 is MDHEN and CDR2 is SYDVKM in the germline V gene. The CDR3 has 12 residues. The DNA for the CDR3 is TGTGCCAGCAGTGGCGGGGTTAATGAGCAGTTCTTC. Its protein product is CASSGGVNEQFF.

J is TRBJ1-2 and V is TRBV20-1; D gene unclear. The CDR3 consists of 13 residues. Trimming stripped 3 bases from V and 4 bases from J, with 12 bases between. The V gene's germline CDR1 is DFQATT and CDR2 SNEGSKA (reference sequence). The CDR3 sequence: CSASRADGYGYTF. Here the CDR3 DNA reads TGCAGTGCTAGCCGGGCCGACGGCTATGGCTACACCTTC.

The chain couples TRBV14 to TRBJ2-5, with 8 bases that match TRBD2. V dropped 3 bases and J dropped 4; count of bases not matched to a gene: 4. The germline V gene has CDR1 SGHDN and CDR2 FVKESK. CDR3 size: 14 residues. This chain's CDR3 is CASSQRGAGETQYF. The CDR3 nucleotides are TGTGCCAGCAGCCAGCGGGGGGCCGGAGAGACCCAGTACTTC.

V usage is TRBV6-5 and J usage is TRBJ1-2; tentative D call: TRBD1 (5 bases). Trimming left V 0 bases short and J 0 bases short, with 20 bases between. Germline V gives CDR1 MNHEY, CDR2 SVGAGI. The CDR3 loop spans 19 amino acids. This CDR3 is CASSYSIRGSSTPNYGYTF. CDR3 DNA: TGTGCCAGCAGTTACTCGATTCGGGGGTCTTCCACCCCTAACTATGGCTACACCTTC.

The chain carries TRBV28 and TRBJ2-1, with 8 bases identical to TRBD2. The germline V gene encodes CDR1 MDHEN and CDR2 SYDVKM. Trimming cost V 6 bases and J 12 bases; bases outside gene matches: 7. The CDR3 is 12 amino acids. CDR3 residues: CASSSRTSRQFF. In DNA form, the CDR3 reads TGTGCCAGCAGCTCAAGGACTAGCCGGCAGTTCTTC.

The chain joins TRBV30 to TRBJ2-7; maybe TRBD1 (5 bases). V was pared by 2 bases and J by 4 bases, with 9 bases between. This CDR3 is built from 12 residues. The germline gives CDR1 GTSNPN, CDR2 SVGIG (reference sequence). CDR3 in DNA: TGTGCCTGGAGTTCCCAGGGATACGAGCAGTACTTC. Translation: CAWSSQGYEQYF.

The chain has TRBV18 and TRBJ1-6; D call uncertain. Germline CDR1 reads KGHSH; CDR2 reads LQKENI. V was pared by 2 bases and J by 8 bases, with 10 bases between. The CDR3 has 14 residues. The CDR3 here is CASSPTDSDSPLHF. The DNA of the CDR3 is TGTGCCAGCTCACCAACGGACTCGGATTCACCCCTCCACTTT.

The chain joins TRBV20-1 to TRBJ1-5; no clear D. CDR1 and CDR2 from the germline V gene are DFQATT and SNEGSKA (reference sequence). Trimming removed 3 bases at V and 5 bases at J, with 14 bases between. The CDR3 loop spans 14 amino acids. As DNA, the CDR3 is TGCAGTGCTAGGAGGCAGAGGTATGATCAGCCCCAGCATTTT. Its protein product is CSARRQRYDQPQHF.

This chain connects TRBV20-1 to TRBJ2-2; D uncertain. Germline CDR1 reads DFQATT; CDR2 reads SNEGSKA (reference sequence). V was pared by 3 bases and J by 6 bases, with 11 bases between. The CDR3 consists of 13 residues. The CDR3: CSARPPFSGELFF. CDR3 coding DNA: TGCAGTGCTAGGCCCCCATTTTCCGGGGAGCTGTTTTTT.

This chain connects TRBV29-1 to TRBJ1-2, with a possible D match to TRBD1 (5 bases). Trimming took off 1 base at V and 5 bases at J, with 11 bases between the two ends. Germline CDR1 and CDR2: SQVTM and ANQGSEA. The CDR3 is made up of 13 amino acids. CDR3 DNA: TGCAGCGTTGAAGGCGCAGGGATATATGGCTACACCTTC. Translation: CSVEGAGIYGYTF.

This clonotype occurred once. The V gene is TRBV7-9, the J gene TRBJ2-5; TRBD1 might be the D (6 bases). The germline gives CDR1 SEHNR, CDR2 FQNEAQ (reference sequence). This CDR3 has 14 amino acids. The germline V and J ends were trimmed by 3 bases and 2 bases, with 10 bases remaining between them. The CDR3 is CASSFADRQETQYF. CDR3 DNA sequence: TGTGCCAGCAGCTTCGCCGACAGGCAAGAGACCCAGTACTTC.

The chain is built from TRBV9 and TRBJ2-1; 13 bases map to TRBD2. Trimming at V came to 3 bases and at J to 8 bases, leaving 8 bases not matched to a gene. The CDR3 runs 16 residues. Germline V gives CDR1 SGDLS, CDR2 YYNGEE. CDR3 bases: TGTGCCAGCAGCGCCTCACTAGCGGGGGGGAGGCATGAGCAGTTCTTC. This codes for CASSASLAGGRHEQFF.

The chain couples TRBV4-3 to TRBJ1-1; 7 bases line up with TRBD1. Germline lookup yields CDR1 LGHNA and CDR2 YSLEER. V gave up 5 bases and J gave up 6 bases; unmatched junction bases: 9. CDR3 size: 14 residues. In DNA, the CDR3 is TGCGCCAGCAGCTGGGGCAGGGGGGCCGCTGAAGCTTTCTTT. Encoded protein: CASSWGRGAAEAFF.

The CDR3 coding sequence is TGTGCCGTGGACATCCCCTACGAGCAGTACTTC. It yields the protein CAVDIPYEQYF. This chain connects TRBV30 to TRBJ2-7, with a weak D call TRBD1 (5 bases). Germline V gives CDR1 GTSNPN, CDR2 SVGIG (reference sequence). CDR3 length equals 11 residues. V lost 8 bases and J lost 2, with 10 bases in between.

The rearrangement joins TRBV7-9 to TRBJ2-1, with TRBD2 identical over 9 bases. The CDR3 consists of 15 residues. J lost 6 bases, V lost 0 bases, and 3 bases had no gene match. Looked up from germline, CDR1 is SEHNR and CDR2 is FQNEAQ (reference sequence). CDR3 region: CASSLALAGANEQFF. The CDR3 bases are TGTGCCAGCAGCTTAGCTTTAGCGGGGGCCAATGAGCAGTTCTTC.

The chain recombines TRBV7-2 with TRBJ1-2; D is ambiguous. V lost 5 bases, J lost 3 bases, and 10 bases lay in between. The CDR3 has 13 residues. Germline loops: CDR1 SGHTA, CDR2 FQGNSA. This chain's CDR3 is CASSADPDYGYTF. In DNA form, the CDR3 reads TGTGCCAGCAGCGCAGACCCCGACTATGGCTACACCTTC.

The J gene is TRBJ1-6, the V gene TRBV3-1; D might be TRBD1 (5 bases). The CDR3 length is 14 residues. Germline V gene sequence: CDR1 LGHDT, CDR2 YNNKEL (reference sequence). V was pared by 3 bases and J by 9 bases, with 12 bases between. In nucleotides, the CDR3 is TGTGCCAGCAGCCAGCCAGGGATCAGTTCACCCCTCCACTTT. Translated: CASSQPGISSPLHF.

V is TRBV9 and J is TRBJ2-3, with a weak D call TRBD1 (6 bases). V was pared by 0 bases and J by 3 bases, with 17 bases between. Germline CDR1 and CDR2: SGDLS and YYNGEE. The CDR3 is 17 amino acids. CDR3 in amino acids: CASSVAPGRGGTDTQYF. The CDR3 DNA reads as TGTGCCAGCAGCGTAGCCCCTGGGAGAGGGGGAACAGATACGCAGTATTTT.

This chain connects TRBV12-3 or TRBV12-4 to TRBJ2-5, with D uncertain. Trimming removed 1 base at V and 6 bases at J, with 9 bases between. The length of the CDR3 is 13 residues. The CDR3 nucleotides read TGTGCCAGCAGTTTAGGTTGGCGGCAGACCCAGTACTTC. It codes for CASSLGWRQTQYF.

This clonotype occurred once. The chain is built from TRBV7-2 and TRBJ2-3; the D is unclear. The CDR3 is 13 residues long. The V gene's germline CDR1 is SGHTA and CDR2 FQGNSA. V was cut by 0 bases and J by 5 bases, with 6 bases left in between. The CDR3 protein is CASSLAREDTQYF. The CDR3 nucleotides are TGTGCCAGCAGCTTAGCGCGAGAAGATACGCAGTATTTT.

The V call is TRBV9, the J call TRBJ2-7; D gene uncertain. V lost 0 bases and J lost 7, with 11 bases in between. The CDR3 consists of 13 residues. Per germline, CDR1 SGDLS and CDR2 YYNGEE. The CDR3 nucleotides read TGTGCCAGCAGCGTAGTCGGCTTAGGGGAGCAGTACTTC. Amino acid sequence: CASSVVGLGEQYF.

The chain carries TRBV19 and TRBJ2-3; D gene uncertain. Per germline, CDR1 LNHDA and CDR2 SQIVND (reference sequence). This CDR3 comprises 13 residues. The V gene lost 4 bases and the J gene lost 5 bases, with 10 bases spanning the gap. CDR3 nucleotides: TGTGCCAGTAGTACCGGGCCTGGAGATACGCAGTATTTT. It is translated as CASSTGPGDTQYF.

The chain recombines TRBV5-1 with TRBJ2-7, with D maybe TRBD1 (6 bases). The CDR3 sequence is 14 residues long. With 3 bases removed from V and 5 bases from J, the gap between germline ends came to 15 bases. CDR1 and CDR2 (germline): SGHRS, YFSETQ. The CDR3 nucleotides read TGCGCCAGCAGCTACGTAGGGGGATCTCACGAGCAGTACTTC. Protein: CASSYVGGSHEQYF.